The 2 T cell receptor beta chains in this list originate from one sample, sequenced in a study of spatial heterogeneity in lung cancer. As for time point: blood at routine non-recurrence follow-up after resection. TCRdb fed the 5' RACE reads into MiXCR, producing one record per CDR3 protein. The data show around 45,000 distinct CDR3 sequences, approximately 22% seen once. This material consisted of PBMCs, taken at follow-up. These receptors originate from a female donor with early-stage non-small cell lung cancer.

This clonotype was seen at least ten times. The chain recombines TRBV4-1 with TRBJ1-5; 8 nucleotides match TRBD1. After removal of 0 bases from V and 8 bases from J, the junction contained 6 bases not matched to a gene. CDR3 length: 15 amino acids. Germline assignment: CDR1 MGHRA and CDR2 YSYEKL. The CDR3 is CASSQEPGGSEPQHF. The CDR3 DNA reads TGCGCCAGCAGCCAAGAACCAGGGGGCTCGGAGCCCCAGCATTTT.

The rearrangement uses TRBV19 and TRBJ2-7; 7 nucleotides line up with TRBD2. The CDR3 extends over 15 amino acids. Germline CDR1 is LNHDA and CDR2 is SQIVND (reference sequence). Trimming at V came to 7 bases and at J to 4 bases, leaving 13 bases not matched to a gene. In nucleotides, the CDR3 is TGTGCCAGTAAACGGGCGGGAGATAGGGAGTACGAGCAGTACTTC. Amino acids: CASKRAGDREYEQYF.